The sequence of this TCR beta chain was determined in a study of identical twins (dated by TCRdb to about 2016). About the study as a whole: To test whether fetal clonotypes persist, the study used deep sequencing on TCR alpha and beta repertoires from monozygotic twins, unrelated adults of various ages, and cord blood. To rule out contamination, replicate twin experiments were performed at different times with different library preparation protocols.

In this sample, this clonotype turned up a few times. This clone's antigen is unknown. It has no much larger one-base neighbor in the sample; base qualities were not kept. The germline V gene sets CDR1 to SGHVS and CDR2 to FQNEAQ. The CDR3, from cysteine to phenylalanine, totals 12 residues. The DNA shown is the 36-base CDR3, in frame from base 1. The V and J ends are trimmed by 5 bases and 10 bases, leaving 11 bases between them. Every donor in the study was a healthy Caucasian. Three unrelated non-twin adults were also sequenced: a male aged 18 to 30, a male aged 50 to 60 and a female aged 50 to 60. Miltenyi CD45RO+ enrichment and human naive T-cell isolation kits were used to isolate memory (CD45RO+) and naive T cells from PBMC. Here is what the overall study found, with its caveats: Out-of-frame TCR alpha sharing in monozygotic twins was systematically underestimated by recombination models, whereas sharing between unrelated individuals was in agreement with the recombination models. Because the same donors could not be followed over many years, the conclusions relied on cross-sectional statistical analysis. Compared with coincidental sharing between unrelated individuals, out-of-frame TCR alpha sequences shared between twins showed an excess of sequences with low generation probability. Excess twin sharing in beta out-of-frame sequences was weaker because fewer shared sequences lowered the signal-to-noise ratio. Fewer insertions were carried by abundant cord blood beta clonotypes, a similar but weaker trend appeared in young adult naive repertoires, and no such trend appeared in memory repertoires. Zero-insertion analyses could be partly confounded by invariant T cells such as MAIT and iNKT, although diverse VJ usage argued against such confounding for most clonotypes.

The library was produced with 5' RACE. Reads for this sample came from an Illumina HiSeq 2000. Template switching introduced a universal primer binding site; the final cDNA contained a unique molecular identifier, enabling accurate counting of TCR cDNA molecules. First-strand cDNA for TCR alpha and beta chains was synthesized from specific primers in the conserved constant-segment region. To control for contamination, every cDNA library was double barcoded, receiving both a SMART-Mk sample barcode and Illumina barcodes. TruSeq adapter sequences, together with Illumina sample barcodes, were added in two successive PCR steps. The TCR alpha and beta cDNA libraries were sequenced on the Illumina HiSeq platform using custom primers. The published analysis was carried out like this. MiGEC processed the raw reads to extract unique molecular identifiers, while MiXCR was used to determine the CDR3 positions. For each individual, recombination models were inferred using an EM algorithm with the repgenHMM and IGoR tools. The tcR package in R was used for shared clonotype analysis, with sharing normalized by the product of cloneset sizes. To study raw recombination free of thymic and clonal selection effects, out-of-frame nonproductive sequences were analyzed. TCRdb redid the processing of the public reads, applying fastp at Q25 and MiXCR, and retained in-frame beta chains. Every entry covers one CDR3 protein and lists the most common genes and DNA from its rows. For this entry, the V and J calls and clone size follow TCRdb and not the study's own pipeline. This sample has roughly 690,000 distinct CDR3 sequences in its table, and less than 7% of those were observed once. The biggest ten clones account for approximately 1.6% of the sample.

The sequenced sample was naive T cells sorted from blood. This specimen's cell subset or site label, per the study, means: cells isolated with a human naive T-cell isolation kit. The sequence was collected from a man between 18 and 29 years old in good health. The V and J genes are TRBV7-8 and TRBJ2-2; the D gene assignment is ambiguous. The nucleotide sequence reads TGTGCCAGCAGCCAAGGGCGGATGGAGCTGTTTTTT. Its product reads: CASSQGRMELFF.